This T cell receptor (beta chain) was sequenced during a study of CD8 T cells in ankylosing spondylitis (dated by TCRdb to the late 2010s). General notes on the study: To find TCR variants linked to disease, the study profiled T cell receptor beta repertoires in ankylosing spondylitis patients and healthy donors. In total, the full study cohort was made up of some 100 healthy donors and approximately 24 ankylosing spondylitis patients. Samples of peripheral blood were taken, and for ankylosing spondylitis patients, synovial fluid was collected as well. The research as a whole found: The disease-linked clones were reported to be significantly enriched in matched synovial fluid samples from ankylosing spondylitis patients. Some motif variants were previously reported in synovial fluid and blood of reactive arthritis patients, suggesting common disease-initiation mechanisms. The disease-linked clones showed a CD8+ phenotype and occurred at relatively low frequencies in peripheral blood. Blood from ankylosing spondylitis patients appeared to be characterized by a TCR beta motif made up of several highly homologous amino acid variants.

From the germline V gene (reference sequence), CDR1 is MNHEY and CDR2 is SMNVEV. V is pared back by 5 bases and J by 8 bases, with 16 bases lying between the germline termini. The CDR3 runs 14 amino acids, cysteine and phenylalanine included. Solely the CDR3 DNA is kept, with 42 bases framed from the first base. This clonotype was recorded at least ten times. Which antigen it targets is not known. The record has no base qualities; no much larger clone is one base away. Sequencing used an Illumina HiSeq 2500. Quantitative 5'-RACE with molecular barcodes was the method used to prepare the TCR beta libraries. As for the authors' bioinformatics: A new computational method based on a probabilistic model of VDJ rearrangement was used to identify disease-linked TCR variants. Starting from the raw public reads, TCRdb applied fastp trimming at Q25, assembled clones with MiXCR and retained in-frame beta chains. One record per CDR3 amino acid sequence lists the most common genes and DNA. The V and J calls follow TCRdb's processing rather than the paper's. Present in this sample are about 130,000 distinct CDR3 sequences, about an eighth of which were seen just once. The ten largest make up roughly 4.5% of the sample.

The rearrangement joined TRBV27 to TRBJ2-1; TRBD2 might be the D gene, on 5 matching bases. Sequencing input: blood, either unsorted or a sorted T cell fraction (not recorded which). The receptor comes from a female donor with ankylosing spondylitis or in good health (not recorded which). The nucleotides are TGTGCCAGCAGTCCGACGATAGCGTTCCATGAGCAGTTCTTC. It translates as CASSPTIAFHEQFF.